This T cell receptor (beta chain) is drawn from a study of CD8 T cells in ankylosing spondylitis. Germline lookup yields CDR1 SEHNR and CDR2 FQNEAQ (reference sequence). The CDR3 extends over 16 amino acids. The V gene end was trimmed by 4 bases and the J gene end by 7 bases; junction bases not matched to a gene: 9. MiXCR was run by TCRdb on the 5' RACE reads, yielding one entry per CDR3 protein. Found here are 250,000 or so distinct CDR3 sequences, 15% to 20% of them singletons; the top ten hold roughly 34%. The source of this sequence is a male donor with ankylosing spondylitis or in good health (not recorded which). The genes are TRBV7-9 and TRBJ2-1; 11 bases align to TRBD2. Material for sequencing was blood, either unsorted or a sorted T cell fraction (not recorded which). The CDR3 is CASSSLTSGIPNEQFF. As DNA, the CDR3 is TGTGCCAGCAGCTCCCTGACTAGCGGGATACCTAATGAGCAGTTCTTC.